This TCR beta chain was retrieved from a study of cytomegalovirus exposure and HLA in healthy donors. Study at large: Caucasian-associated ancestry cluster membership applied to 75% to 85% of around 400 genotyped donors.

Overall study results and limits: Later analysis indicated greater clonal expansion among HLA-associated TCR beta chains than among equally common other chains.

PCR involved 60 Vbeta and 13 Jbeta primers. Data came from immunoSEQ multiplex PCR; TCRdb stores just in-frame clones and leaves some out. The data show about 140,000 clones, 73% seen once. Notes on this clone: Antigen specificity is unknown.

V gave up 0 bases and J gave up 5 bases, with 12 bases separating them. The CDR3 spans 16 residues. Germline values: CDR1 SGHRS, CDR2 YFSETQ. This rearrangement joins TRBV5-1 to TRBJ1-6, with no clear D. This sequence was found in a woman aged 40 to 49 in good health and CMV-seronegative. The sequencing input was PBMCs. The CDR3 loop reads CASSLDLSENNSPLHF. The DNA of the CDR3 is TGCGCCAGCAGCTTGGATCTTTCCGAGAATAATTCACCCCTCCACTTT.